The entry below gives a single T cell receptor beta chain sequence along with its context. The V segment lost 6 bases and the J segment 0 bases; nucleotides outside the gene matches: 10. Germline V gene sequence: CDR1 SGHTA, CDR2 FQGNSA. The CDR3 is made up of 16 amino acids. Measured with immunoSEQ multiplex PCR; TCRdb has only the in-frame clones, and not every one. Of about 270,000 clones listed, about 89% were seen once; the top ten hold over 2%. This entry comes from a study of blood T cell repertoires in COVID-19. Study-level information: PBMCs, B-cell-depleted T cells, or T cells were the source of the cDNA or gDNA that made up the material.

Living in under 30 US areas, the participants were between roughly 18 and 89 years of age. Assignment of participants to cohorts was predicated upon participant-reported clinical history. All recovered Cohort 3 donors got two negative PCRs, got clearance, or saw symptom resolution. The sequence came from a woman aged 18-35 years who had recovered from COVID-19. The chain has TRBV7-2 and TRBJ2-7; 8 bases line up with TRBD1. Material for sequencing was PBMCs or T cells enriched from blood (not recorded which). This CDR3 is CASRSGRTGSSYEQYF. CDR3 bases: TGTGCCAGCAGGTCCGGTCGGACAGGGAGCTCCTACGAGCAGTACTTC.